The clone carrying this T cell receptor beta chain was observed once. The source of the sample is a study of blood T cell repertoires in COVID-19. The overall study: Whether acute or convalescent, the COVID-19 samples came from the United States, Italy and Spain.

CDR1 is MNHEY, CDR2 SMNVEV, per germline (reference sequence). There are 16 residues in the CDR3. The trim removed 5 bases at V and 4 bases at J, leaving 9 bases unmatched. TCRdb's copy holds only in-frame clones and misses some; the assay was immunoSEQ multiplex PCR. The data contain 54,000 or so clones, 75% to 90% of them singletons. The sequence was collected from a woman aged 60-70 years with acute or convalescent COVID-19. Sequencing used peripheral blood. V and J are TRBV27 and TRBJ1-2, with 11 bases matching TRBD1. CDR3 DNA: TGTGCCAGCAGTCCACGGACAGGGGGCCAATCCTATGGCTACACCTTC. Its translation: CASSPRTGGQSYGYTF.